This T cell receptor (beta chain) derives from a study of a mutant IDH1 vaccine in newly diagnosed glioma (dated by TCRdb to about 2021). Regarding the research as a whole: Vaccination began 4-6 weeks after radiotherapy alone, or alongside temozolomide cycles in the chemotherapy-containing groups. The week-35 safety follow-up was designated visit V12, and the week-47 end of study was designated visit V13. Longitudinal TCRB deep sequencing was done for 25 to 30 treated patients, wherever samples were available for exploratory analyses. Of the approximately 35 treated patients, about 62% were male and approximately 40% were female, and the mean age was approximately 40 years. Six visits were used for peripheral blood collection: V03 (baseline), V05, V07, V10, V12 and V13. Prior to enrollment, patients had been given standard therapy consisting of radiotherapy alone, temozolomide alone, or radiochemotherapy with temozolomide, with the combination given to most patients. What the work shows at the level of the full study, not this receptor alone: Availability determined which PBMC samples were chosen for TCRB deep sequencing. Changes in the top peripheral T cell clonotypes picked up by TCRB sequencing did not appear to be linked to pseudoprogression. Immune responses induced by the vaccine were seen in approximately 93% of patients across multiple MHC alleles. It was noted by the authors that analyses of patient blood samples could not be reproduced owing to sample limitations.

Sample time point, as interpreted from the label and publication: week 35, safety follow-up. Every vaccine dose consisted of 300 ug of a 20-mer mutant IDH1 peptide in Montanide, administered subcutaneously together with topical imiquimod. Patients received eight vaccinations in weeks 1, 3, 5, 7, 11, 15, 19 and 23, corresponding to visits V03 through V10. The donors had newly diagnosed IDH1-mutant astrocytomas of WHO grade 3 or 4 that showed loss of nuclear ATRX. The samples were drawn from NOA16, a multicentre, single-arm, open-label phase I trial in Germany that tested a mutant IDH1 peptide vaccine in humans for the first time. Genomic DNA for TCRB sequencing was extracted from EDTA blood using the DNeasy Blood and Tissue Kit. Receptor amplification or capture employed the immunoSEQ multiplex PCR assay. The hsTCRB Kit was used according to the manufacturer's protocol to amplify rearranged TCR beta chain sequences. An Illumina MiSeq was used to sequence the TCRB libraries. In the paper's pipeline: Demultiplexing, trimming and gene mapping were performed with the kit vendor's proprietary platform. Drawn from immuneACCESS, this table holds only the in-frame rearrangements with V and J called that TCRdb kept. Clones are partly lost; checked studies trace under half to an unresolved V gene and leave the rest unexplained. V and J calls plus clone size are reproduced from that table; the DNA served to infer D and trimming. A total of about 50,000 clones appear in this sample, over 80% of them only once. About 2.1% of the sample comes from the top ten.

CDR1 and CDR2 are read off the germline V gene as KGHSH and LQKENI. V sheds 2 bases and J sheds 3 bases, leaving 7 bases between their ends. Inclusive of the bounding cysteine and phenylalanine, the CDR3 is 13 residues long. Solely the CDR3 DNA is kept, with 39 bases framed from the first base. As concerns this clone: Its recognized antigen is unknown. No much larger clone is present one base from it, and per-base qualities are unavailable.

Recombination connected TRBV18 to TRBJ1-2, with the identity of the D gene unclear. Here the sequenced sample was PBMCs, taken from a glioma patient whose treatment included an IDH1 peptide vaccine. This TCR derives from a man aged 45-65 years with glioma. The CDR3 is CASSPVAHYGYTF. The DNA is as follows: TGTGCCAGCTCACCAGTGGCGCACTATGGCTACACCTTC.